These T cell receptor beta chains were read from a single sample in a study of blood T cells in healthy people across ages. MiXCR was run by TCRdb on the 5' RACE reads, yielding one entry per CDR3 protein. The table lists approximately 1.5 million distinct CDR3 sequences, approximately 42% of them singletons. Sequencing was carried out using blood. The receptors stem from a woman aged 18-30 years in good health. The CDR3 runs from the conserved cysteine through the conserved F or W. A D gene is named only where the DNA matches it firmly. Clone size, where shown, is once, few, many, or a class for clones that have expanded.

J gene,D gene,clone size,V gene,CDR3 protein,CDR3 DNA
TRBJ2-7,TRBD1,-,TRBV5-1,CASSLWVGGDEQYF,TGCGCCAGCAGCTTATGGGTAGGGGGCGACGAGCAGTACTTC
TRBJ1-4,TRBD1,few,TRBV11-2,CASSSTQGTFEKLFF,TGTGCCAGCAGCTCCACACAGGGGACGTTTGAAAAACTGTTTTTT
TRBJ2-1,-,few,TRBV28,CASSSIAVGENEQFF,TGTGCCAGCAGTTCCATAGCGGTGGGCGAGAATGAGCAGTTCTTC
TRBJ2-5,TRBD1,-,TRBV5-1,CASSLGGQGGANEQYF,TGCGCCAGCAGCTTGGGAGGACAGGGAGGAGCGAATGAGCAGTACTTC
TRBJ1-2,-,-,TRBV27,CASSMGTSANYGYTF,TGTGCCAGCTCCATGGGGACCTCAGCTAACTATGGCTACACCTTC
TRBJ2-3,-,-,TRBV6-5,CASRSGLGTQYF,TGTGCCAGCAGGTCAGGGTTAGGTACGCAGTATTTT
TRBJ2-3,TRBD1,-,TRBV24-1,CATGTGWTDTQYF,TGTGCCACGGGGACAGGGTGGACAGATACGCAGTATTTT
TRBJ1-5,TRBD1,-,TRBV10-3,CAIRKTGNQPQHF,TGTGCCATCAGGAAGACAGGGAATCAGCCCCAGCATTTT
TRBJ2-1,-,-,TRBV5-6,CASSSIGGDEQFF,TGTGCCAGCAGTTCGATTGGTGGCGATGAGCAGTTCTTC
TRBJ2-2,-,-,TRBV28,CASSPWAGITGELFF,TGTGCCAGCAGTCCCTGGGCAGGGATCACCGGGGAGCTGTTTTTT
TRBJ2-1,TRBD2,-,TRBV10-3,CAISGTMLNEQFF,TGTGCCATCAGCGGGACTATGCTCAATGAGCAGTTCTTC
TRBJ1-2,TRBD1,once,TRBV7-9,CAIRQGGYGYTF,TGTGCCATACGACAGGGCGGGTATGGCTACACCTTC
TRBJ2-7,-,few,TRBV11-1,CASSLEVGGGDVAYEQYF,TGTGCCAGCAGCTTAGAGGTCGGAGGCGGGGATGTAGCCTACGAGCAGTACTTC
TRBJ2-5,-,few,TRBV20-1,CSATVRQETQYF,TGCAGTGCCACCGTTCGCCAAGAGACCCAGTACTTC
TRBJ2-7,-,-,TRBV7-2,CASSLRLAYGQYF,TGTGCCAGCAGCTTGAGATTGGCATACGGGCAGTACTTC
TRBJ2-7,TRBD2,-,TRBV20-1,CSARWTSGASYEQYF,TGCAGTGCAAGGTGGACTAGCGGGGCCTCCTACGAACAGTACTTC
TRBJ2-1,-,-,TRBV19,CASSRGPSSYNEQFF,TGTGCCAGTAGTCGAGGACCAAGCTCCTACAATGAGCAGTTCTTC
TRBJ2-5,TRBD2,-,TRBV10-3,CAISYLAGGQETQYF,TGTGCCATCAGTTACCTAGCGGGGGGGCAAGAGACCCAGTACTTC
TRBJ1-2,-,once,TRBV9,CASSAVKGTAGYTF,TGTGCCAGCAGCGCCGTAAAAGGAACCGCTGGCTACACCTTC
TRBJ2-3,-,-,TRBV20-1,CSAEWGDTDTQYF,TGCAGTGCGGAGTGGGGGGACACAGATACGCAGTATTTT
TRBJ2-7,-,-,TRBV4-2,CANSQGPGSEQYF,TGTGCCAACAGCCAAGGCCCAGGATCCGAGCAGTACTTC
TRBJ1-6,TRBD1,few,TRBV7-9,CASTSFGTADGAYNSPLHF,TGTGCCAGCACCTCTTTTGGGACAGCCGATGGGGCCTATAATTCACCCCTCCACTTT
TRBJ2-4,TRBD2,-,TRBV20-1,CSARKGTSVQSYEHYF,TGCAGTGCTAGAAAAGGTACTAGCGTACAGTCCTACGAACACTACTTC
TRBJ1-5,TRBD1,-,TRBV27,CASSRQGTSYQPQHF,TGTGCCAGCAGCCGACAGGGCACGAGTTATCAGCCCCAGCATTTT
TRBJ2-1,-,-,TRBV7-2,CASRSVGGASYNEQFF,TGTGCCAGCAGGTCTGTGGGGGGGGCCTCCTACAATGAGCAGTTCTTC
TRBJ1-2,-,-,TRBV20-1,CSARPGQSGGYTF,TGCAGTGCTAGACCAGGACAGTCTGGGGGCTACACCTTC
TRBJ2-2,-,-,TRBV27,CASSLLQVSGGELFF,TGTGCCAGCAGTTTACTCCAGGTCTCTGGCGGGGAGCTGTTTTTT
TRBJ1-1,-,few,TRBV29-1,CSVEGARMTEAFF,TGCAGCGTTGAGGGGGCCCGGATGACTGAAGCTTTCTTT
TRBJ2-3,-,-,TRBV9,CASSVAPDTQYF,TGTGCCAGCAGCGTAGCACCAGATACGCAGTATTTT
TRBJ1-6,TRBD1,-,TRBV13,CASSSGDRGGSPLHF,TGTGCCAGCAGCTCCGGGGACAGGGGAGGTTCACCCCTCCACTTT
TRBJ1-2,-,-,TRBV20-1,CSAALLRGQPDGYTF,TGCAGTGCAGCCCTTCTTCGGGGGCAGCCCGATGGCTACACCTTC
TRBJ2-1,-,few,TRBV6-1,CATGRITAYNEQFF,TGTGCCACCGGGCGGATCACCGCCTACAATGAGCAGTTCTTC
TRBJ2-6,-,few,TRBV12-3/TRBV12-4,CASSASRSGANVLTF,TGTGCCAGCAGTGCTAGCAGGTCCGGGGCCAACGTCCTGACTTTC
TRBJ2-1,-,many,TRBV28,CASSMGGVYNEQFF,TGTGCCAGCAGCATGGGCGGGGTTTACAATGAGCAGTTCTTC
TRBJ2-1,TRBD2,-,TRBV10-3,CAIRRVAGEQFF,TGTGCCATCAGGCGAGTAGCGGGTGAGCAGTTCTTC
TRBJ1-2,TRBD1,few,TRBV12-5,CASDYRGVGYTF,TGTGCTAGTGATTACAGGGGGGTTGGCTACACCTTC
TRBJ2-4,-,few,TRBV6-6,CASSHLGTAKNIQYF,TGTGCCAGCAGTCACCTAGGGACGGCCAAAAACATTCAGTACTTC
TRBJ2-1,TRBD2,-,TRBV20-1,CSARLRLAGLWGNEQFF,TGCAGTGCTAGGTTGAGACTAGCGGGGTTGTGGGGAAATGAGCAGTTCTTC
TRBJ2-5,-,few,TRBV10-3,CAISAVGRQETQYF,TGTGCCATCAGTGCCGTGGGGCGACAAGAGACCCAGTACTTC
TRBJ2-2,TRBD2,few,TRBV20-1,CSAVTSGRLGELFF,TGCAGTGCAGTTACTAGCGGGAGGTTGGGGGAGCTGTTTTTT
TRBJ1-1,-,-,TRBV2,CASSEEGGGTEAFF,TGTGCCAGCAGTGAAGAGGGGGGCGGCACTGAAGCTTTCTTT
TRBJ1-1,TRBD1,-,TRBV19,CASRDRFTEAFF,TGTGCCAGCCGGGACAGGTTTACTGAAGCTTTCTTT
TRBJ2-5,-,once,TRBV6-1,CASSEGVGLTQETQYF,TGTGCCAGCAGTGAAGGAGTGGGACTGACTCAAGAGACCCAGTACTTC
TRBJ2-7,TRBD1,-,TRBV11-2,CASSLRTGTGWDEQYF,TGTGCCAGCAGCTTAAGGACCGGGACAGGGTGGGACGAGCAGTACTTC
TRBJ2-3,TRBD2,-,TRBV29-1,CSVEGLAGLSTDTQYF,TGCAGCGTTGAAGGACTAGCGGGGCTCAGCACAGATACGCAGTATTTT
TRBJ1-1,-,-,TRBV28,CASSPLWELGTEAFF,TGTGCCAGCAGTCCCCTCTGGGAGCTGGGCACTGAAGCTTTCTTT
TRBJ2-1,-,-,TRBV12-3/TRBV12-4,CASSRTAQGSYNEQFF,TGTGCCAGCAGTCGGACAGCCCAGGGCTCCTACAATGAGCAGTTCTTC
TRBJ2-7,TRBD2,-,TRBV20-1,CSATPTSLSYNEQYF,TGCAGTGCTACCCCGACTAGCCTCTCCTACAATGAGCAGTACTTC
TRBJ1-5,-,few,TRBV6-2/TRBV6-3,CASSYSPSTRYSNQPQHF,TGTGCCAGCAGTTACTCCCCCTCGACAAGATATAGCAATCAGCCCCAGCATTTT
TRBJ2-7,-,-,TRBV4-2,CASSQGQRVEQYF,TGTGCCAGCAGCCAAGGGCAGCGGGTTGAGCAGTACTTC
TRBJ2-7,-,few,TRBV20-1,CSADRTIRNEQYF,TGCAGTGCCGATAGAACTATTAGGAACGAGCAGTACTTC
TRBJ2-7,-,-,TRBV27,CASSFAHEQYF,TGTGCCAGCAGTTTCGCCCACGAGCAGTACTTC
TRBJ2-1,TRBD2,few,TRBV4-1,CASSLVVAGFYNEQFF,TGCGCCAGCAGCCTAGTCGTAGCGGGATTCTACAATGAGCAGTTCTTC
TRBJ1-2,TRBD1,once,TRBV4-3,CASSRAGTGGNYGYTF,TGCGCCAGCAGCCGCGCCGGGACAGGGGGCAACTATGGCTACACCTTC
TRBJ2-7,-,few,TRBV7-9,CASSFPGTNEQYF,TGTGCCAGCAGCTTCCCCGGGACGAACGAGCAGTACTTC
TRBJ2-7,-,-,TRBV27,CASSLRLIGATYEQYF,TGTGCCAGCAGTTTACGCCTGATCGGAGCGACCTACGAGCAGTACTTC
TRBJ1-1,-,-,TRBV6-1,CASTATANTEAFF,TGTGCCAGCACTGCCACAGCGAACACTGAAGCTTTCTTT
TRBJ1-5,-,few,TRBV15,CATRKGPPNQPQHF,TGTGCCACCAGGAAGGGCCCCCCCAATCAGCCCCAGCATTTT